These 6 T cell receptor beta chains were sequenced from one sample in a study of monozygotic twins with inflammatory bowel disease. TCRdb reprocessed the 5' RACE reads, keeping one entry per CDR3 protein, no DNA. This table holds 200,000 to 250,000 distinct CDR3 sequences. What was sequenced was blood. The receptors here all came from a human donor with ulcerative colitis or Crohn's disease, or a healthy co-twin of an affected twin (not recorded which).

The genes are TRBV20-1 and TRBJ2-7; the TRBD1 assignment by TCRdb is unverifiable without DNA. The CDR3 covers 11 residues. CDR1 and CDR2 from the germline V gene are DFQATT and SNEGSKA (reference sequence). CDR3 region: CSASLGVEQYF.

The chain carries TRBV20-1 and TRBJ2-7; absent DNA, TCRdb's TRBD2 call cannot be checked. Germline CDR1 is DFQATT and CDR2 is SNEGSKA (reference sequence). CDR3 length: 16 residues. CDR3 amino acids: CSAGPLTSGSRYEQYF.

The V and J genes are TRBV29-1 and TRBJ2-1; TCRdb returns TRBD1, unconfirmable since there is no DNA. CDR3 size: 15 residues. Germline loops: CDR1 SQVTM, CDR2 ANQGSEA. The CDR3 is CSVAQGGRSYNEQFF.

The chain joins TRBV7-9 to TRBJ1-3; the TRBD1 assignment by TCRdb is unverifiable without DNA. The CDR3 contains 15 residues. Germline V gene sequence: CDR1 SEHNR, CDR2 FQNEAQ (reference sequence). CDR3 residues: CASSIQGVTGNTIYF.

The J gene is TRBJ2-1, the V gene TRBV20-1; TCRdb lists TRBD2, though no DNA is available to test this call. The CDR3 spans 17 residues. Germline CDR1 DFQATT, CDR2 SNEGSKA (reference sequence). The CDR3 loop is CSASGLAGIKGYNEQFF.

The genes are TRBV7-8 and TRBJ2-1; TCRdb reports TRBD1, a call that lacks DNA to check it against. Germline loops: CDR1 SGHVS, CDR2 FQNEAQ. The CDR3 is made up of 14 amino acids. The CDR3 protein is CASSFGTRSNEQFF.